This T cell receptor beta chain emerged from a study of T cells in Graves' hyperthyroidism and ophthalmopathy. Study in general: Peripheral blood was acquired at first diagnosis, ahead of any therapy whatsoever.

A roughly 9.3 ml volume of fresh peripheral blood provided the PBMCs. With 5 bases clipped from V and 6 bases from J, the junction kept 9 bases outside the gene matches. Germline loops: CDR1 SGHTA, CDR2 FQGNSA. CDR3 length: 14 amino acids. Amplification yielded TCR beta CDR3 regions, with RNA transcripts as the source. First-round RT-PCR of the TCR CDR3 relied on the HTBI primer set. TCRdb itself ran the multiplex PCR reads through MiXCR, one entry per CDR3 protein. The data contain 300,000 to 400,000 distinct CDR3 sequences, roughly 21% of them singletons. General observations from the study: Also found in blood were most expanded thyroid clonotypes above 0.001. Ophthalmopathy was predicted by the model a median of approximately 6 months ahead of onset.

About this clonotype: Its antigen remains unknown. This CDR3 is missing its conserved last phenylalanine or tryptophan, likely due to a read error.

The gene calls are TRBV7-2 and TRBJ2-7, with TRBD1 matching 8 bases. The clonotype was recovered from a woman in her forties or fifties with Graves' hyperthyroidism. The sequencing sample was made of blood. CDR3 sequence reads: CASSALDRGTEQYL. For the CDR3, the DNA is TGTGCCAGCAGCGCCCTCGACAGGGGAACCGAGCAGTACCTC.